These T cell receptor beta chains were read from a single sample in a study of cytomegalovirus exposure and HLA in healthy donors. Using immunoSEQ multiplex PCR, the repertoire was profiled, and TCRdb retains in-frame clones only, with some absent. The sample includes over 120,000 clones, more than 80% seen only once; the top ten take roughly 6.7%. The material sequenced was PBMCs. The receptors come from a woman under 40 in good health and CMV-seropositive. The CDR3 runs from the conserved cysteine through the conserved F or W. The D gene is left open where the match is weak. Clone sizes are given selectively: once, few, many, or a class where the clone is expanded.

v_gene,j_gene,d_gene,abundance,CDR3aa,CDR3nt
TRBV6-1,TRBJ1-2,-,-,CATGTDYGYTF,TGTGCTACAGGAACTGACTATGGCTACACCTTC
TRBV7-2,TRBJ1-1,TRBD1,-,CASTIQGMGYTEAFF,TGTGCCAGCACCATACAGGGGATGGGGTACACTGAAGCTTTCTTT
TRBV25-1,TRBJ2-1,TRBD2,-,CASSVGTSGLHNEQFF,TGTGCCAGCAGTGTTGGGACTAGCGGGCTACACAATGAGCAGTTCTTC
TRBV9,TRBJ1-2,-,-,CASSRPIDRLGGYTF,TGTGCCAGCAGCCGTCCCATCGACAGGCTTGGGGGCTACACCTTC
TRBV2,TRBJ2-3,TRBD2,-,CASSERAGGSDTQYF,TGTGCCAGCAGTGAAAGGGCGGGAGGGTCAGATACGCAGTATTTT
TRBV5-6,TRBJ1-2,TRBD1,-,CASSLEQGNYGYTF,TGTGCCAGCAGCTTGGAACAGGGGAACTATGGCTACACCTTC
TRBV2,TRBJ2-7,TRBD1,-,CASRTNRGPSYEQYF,TGTGCCAGCAGGACGAACAGGGGCCCCTCCTACGAGCAGTACTTC
TRBV27,TRBJ2-7,TRBD2,-,CASSPPGRVLYEQYF,TGTGCCAGCAGCCCCCCGGGGAGGGTCCTCTACGAGCAGTACTTC
TRBV5-1,TRBJ1-4,-,-,CASSPQGSTNEKLFF,TGCGCCAGCAGCCCGCAGGGGTCGACTAATGAAAAACTGTTTTTT
TRBV29-1,TRBJ1-3,-,-,CSVTGSPGNTIYF,TGCAGCGTTACAGGGTCGCCTGGAAACACCATATATTTT
TRBV18,TRBJ1-1,TRBD1,-,CASSPDRGNTEAFF,TGTGCCAGCTCACCGGACAGGGGTAACACTGAAGCTTTCTTT
TRBV6-6,TRBJ2-7,TRBD1,-,CASRPGTGSLEQYF,TGTGCCAGCAGGCCCGGGACAGGGTCCCTCGAGCAGTACTTC
TRBV29-1,TRBJ2-1,-,-,CSGRSSYNEQFF,TGCAGCGGGCGGTCCTCCTACAATGAGCAGTTCTTC
TRBV27,TRBJ2-7,-,-,CASSKARGSSLKSYEQYF,TGTGCCAGTAGTAAAGCCCGGGGATCAAGCCTCAAGTCCTACGAGCAGTACTTC
TRBV19,TRBJ2-7,TRBD1,few,CASSIEGTGGYYEQYF,TGTGCCAGTAGTATTGAGGGGACAGGGGGTTACTACGAGCAGTACTTC
TRBV4-1,TRBJ1-1,-,-,CASSFLAGVNTEAFF,TGCGCCAGCAGCTTTTTAGCGGGGGTGAACACTGAAGCTTTCTTT
TRBV19,TRBJ2-5,TRBD1,-,CASSALTGGVETQYF,TGTGCCAGTAGTGCCCTGACAGGGGGCGTTGAGACCCAGTACTTC
TRBV7-2,TRBJ2-1,TRBD2,-,CASSLARGEYNEQFF,TGTGCCAGCAGCTTAGCGCGGGGGGAGTACAATGAGCAGTTCTTC
TRBV9,TRBJ2-3,TRBD2,-,CASSVGRTSGSTDTQYF,TGTGCCAGCAGCGTAGGAAGGACTAGCGGTAGCACAGATACGCAGTATTTT
TRBV2,TRBJ2-3,TRBD1,once,CASSEALQGETDTQYF,TGTGCCAGCAGTGAAGCGCTTCAGGGGGAGACAGATACGCAGTATTTT
TRBV6-4,TRBJ2-5,-,-,CASSDSAGQRDLRETQYF,TGTGCCAGCAGTGACAGTGCGGGACAGAGGGACCTCCGGGAGACCCAGTACTTC
TRBV7-9,TRBJ2-2,-,-,CASQQGTGELFF,TGTGCCAGTCAACAGGGCACCGGGGAGCTGTTTTTT
TRBV9,TRBJ2-1,-,-,CASSPTWGVNEQFF,TGTGCCAGCAGCCCCACTTGGGGAGTCAATGAGCAGTTCTTC
TRBV15,TRBJ1-5,-,-,CATSNPLLGHRSNQPQHF,TGTGCCACCAGCAACCCACTCCTGGGACACAGAAGCAATCAGCCCCAGCATTTT
TRBV5-4,TRBJ1-1,TRBD1,once,CASSLPMTGSTEAFF,TGTGCCAGCAGCTTACCGATGACAGGGAGCACTGAAGCTTTCTTT
TRBV5-1,TRBJ1-4,TRBD1,-,CASSDRGPRPYEKLFF,TGCGCCAGCAGCGACAGGGGGCCCCGCCCCTATGAAAAACTGTTTTTT
TRBV6-1,TRBJ2-7,TRBD1,-,CASSGAGGSSYEQYF,TGTGCCAGCAGTGGAGCAGGGGGTAGCTCCTACGAGCAGTACTTC
TRBV6-1,TRBJ2-7,-,few,CASSDVGGVYEQYF,TGTGCCAGCAGTGATGTCGGCGGGGTGTACGAGCAGTACTTC
TRBV18,TRBJ1-4,-,-,CASSPQPPSTNEKLFF,TGTGCCAGCTCACCACAGCCACCTTCAACTAATGAAAAACTGTTTTTT
TRBV6-5,TRBJ1-2,TRBD1,few,CASRSMGQIYGYTF,TGTGCCAGCAGGTCAATGGGACAGATTTATGGCTACACCTTC
TRBV15,TRBJ2-3,-,-,CATSIYGITQYF,TGTGCCACCAGCATCTACGGTATTACGCAGTATTTT
TRBV5-1,TRBJ2-7,-,-,CASSFGGEQYF,TGCGCCAGCAGCTTCGGTGGCGAGCAGTACTTC
TRBV18,TRBJ2-3,-,-,CASSPSTTDTQYF,TGTGCCAGCTCACCGAGTACCACAGATACGCAGTATTTT
TRBV6-6,TRBJ1-3,-,-,CASSYSSAGVGNTIYF,TGTGCCAGCAGTTACTCATCGGCAGGGGTCGGAAACACCATATATTTT
TRBV28,TRBJ2-5,-,-,CASSLRGPQETQYF,TGTGCCAGCAGTTTGAGAGGTCCCCAAGAGACCCAGTACTTC
TRBV6-5,TRBJ2-5,-,-,CASSYIPRETQYF,TGTGCCAGCAGTTATATTCCGCGGGAGACCCAGTACTTC